This T cell receptor (beta chain) was recorded in a study of response to subunit inactivated influenza vaccine. TCRdb re-called the RT-PCR reads through MiXCR, storing one row per CDR3 protein. Of approximately 230,000 distinct CDR3 sequences listed, over 9% are singletons. Findings and limits, study-wide: The authors offered the suggestion that each seasonal influenza vaccination recruits few new T cells.

This clonotype was counted many times. Its antigen is unknown. The sequence was collected from a middle-aged man who received an inactivated influenza vaccine. The sample was non-naive T cells sorted from PBMCs, taken 14 to 15 days before vaccination.

CDR3 sequence: CSARTQGIGQYF. The CDR3 nucleotides are TGCAGTGCCAGGACCCAGGGGATCGGGCAGTACTTC. The chain links TRBV20-1 to TRBJ2-7, with D possibly matching TRBD1 (6 bases). Germline-derived CDR1 and CDR2 are DFQATT and SNEGSKA (reference sequence). V was cut by 6 bases and J by 9 bases, with 18 bases left in between. This CDR3 comprises 12 residues.